These 26 T cell receptor beta chains originate from one sample sequenced in a study of Ad26.COV2.S vaccination and SARS-CoV-2 variants. The table came from immunoSEQ multiplex PCR; TCRdb's copy has only in-frame clones and leaves some out. The sample has fewer than 500,000 clones; less than 95% are singletons. Treatment given: some 20 received Ad26.COV2.S at low or high dose, single or two shots; about five received placebo; per-sample allocation not given. Sample collection was performed on day 63 after the first vaccine or placebo injection. The specimen comprised peripheral blood, sampled in a trial of Ad26.COV2.S vaccine versus placebo. The receptors were gathered from a person aged 18-60 years who received the Ad26.COV2.S COVID-19 vaccine or a placebo.

The chain carries TRBV7-2 and TRBJ2-1; a possible D gene is TRBD2 (6 bases). Germline values: CDR1 SGHTA, CDR2 FQGNSA. The CDR3 sequence is 15 residues long. Trimming cost V 4 bases and J 1 base, with 11 bases left between them. Here the CDR3 DNA reads TGTGCCAGCAGCTCTCCGGGACTGTCCTACAATGAGCAGTTCTTC. The encoded protein is CASSSPGLSYNEQFF.

V gene TRBV12-3 or TRBV12-4 combines with J gene TRBJ2-7, with a tentative D call TRBD2 (6 bases). V dropped 6 bases and J dropped 0 bases, with 9 bases sitting between them. This CDR3 spans 13 amino acids. The CDR3 sequence: CASRAGPSYEQYF. CDR3 coding DNA: TGTGCCAGCAGGGCGGGGCCCTCCTACGAGCAGTACTTC.

CDR3 bases: TGTGCCAGCAGCACTCAGGGGCGGGTTGAGCATTCACCCCTCCACTTT. Translating gives CASSTQGRVEHSPLHF. The chain recombines TRBV13 with TRBJ1-6; D might be TRBD1 (6 bases). CDR3 length equals 16 residues. Germline CDR1 and CDR2: PRHDT and FYEKMQ (reference sequence). V was shortened by 5 bases and J by 8 bases, with 19 bases between the two germline ends.

J is TRBJ1-5 and V is TRBV5-1; a weak D match, TRBD1 (6 bases). The ends were cut back, 2 bases at V and 0 bases at J, with 21 bases in the middle. Per germline, CDR1 SGHRS and CDR2 YFSETQ. The CDR3 totals 19 residues. The CDR3 reads CASSFDAGAYVYSNQPQHF. The CDR3 coding sequence is TGCGCCAGCAGCTTCGACGCAGGGGCCTACGTTTATAGCAATCAGCCCCAGCATTTT.

The chain employs TRBV28 and TRBJ2-2; TRBD2 matches at 7 bases. Germline V gene sequence: CDR1 MDHEN, CDR2 SYDVKM. The CDR3 has 14 amino acids. Trimming took 7 bases from V and 5 from J; bases not matched to a gene: 7. The CDR3 region is CASTQAGWTGELFF. The CDR3 DNA reads as TGTGCCAGCACCCAAGCGGGGTGGACCGGGGAGCTGTTTTTT.

V gene TRBV5-1 combines with J gene TRBJ2-1, with TRBD2 matching 9 bases. V lost 4 bases and J lost 0; bases outside the gene matches: 11. Germline assignment: CDR1 SGHRS and CDR2 YFSETQ. The CDR3 has 18 amino acids. The chain's CDR3 is CASSPGLVSGSSYNEQFF. CDR3 DNA: TGCGCCAGCAGCCCCGGATTAGTTAGCGGGAGCTCCTACAATGAGCAGTTCTTC.

The chain is built from TRBV19 and TRBJ2-1, with TRBD2 matching over 10 bases. After removal of 5 bases from V and 7 bases from J, the junction contained 8 bases not matched to a gene. CDR1 is LNHDA, CDR2 SQIVND, per germline (reference sequence). There are 15 residues in the CDR3. CDR3 in DNA: TGTGCCAGTAGTGTAGCGGGAGGAGGGTTAAATGAGCAGTTCTTC. This sequence encodes CASSVAGGGLNEQFF.

The chain couples TRBV5-8 to TRBJ2-1; 14 bases are a match to TRBD2. The CDR3 is 16 amino acids. After removal of 1 base from V and 10 bases from J, the junction contained 7 bases not matched to a gene. Germline lookup yields CDR1 SGHTS and CDR2 YDEGEE. CDR3 sequence (DNA): TGTGCCAGCAGCTTGAGACTAGCGGGAGGGCTGAGGGAGCAGTTCTTC. Protein sequence: CASSLRLAGGLREQFF. Complete variable domain (other parts from reference TRBV5-8 and TRBJ2-1): EAGVTQSPTHLIKTRGQQATLRCSPISGHTSVYWYQQALGLGLQFLLWYDEGEERNRGNFPPRFSGRQFPNYSSELNVNALELEDSALYLCASSLRLAGGLREQFFGPGTRLTVL.

This chain links TRBV7-2 with TRBJ2-1, with TRBD1 as a possible D gene (6 bases). The CDR3 contains 13 residues. The V end lost 5 bases, the J end lost 9 bases, and 14 bases lay between the germline ends. The germline V gene has CDR1 SGHTA and CDR2 FQGNSA. DNA for the CDR3: TGTGCCAGCAGCCCTCAGGGGTATGGTGAGCAGTTCTTC. Translating gives CASSPQGYGEQFF.

The V and J genes are TRBV9 and TRBJ2-1; possibly TRBD2 for D (7 bases). The CDR3 totals 15 residues. V lost 0 bases and J 7 bases, leaving 14 bases between the germline ends. The V gene's germline CDR1 is SGDLS and CDR2 YYNGEE. The CDR3 is CASSVVGGAGNEQFF. The DNA for the CDR3 is TGTGCCAGCAGCGTAGTAGGGGGGGCAGGAAATGAGCAGTTCTTC.

This rearrangement joins TRBV21-1 to TRBJ2-1; TRBD1, the table's D call, was not compared with the DNA. TRBV21-1 represents a pseudogene. This CDR3 region has 15 residues. DNA of the CDR3: TGTGCCAGCAGCAAAGGGGGACAGGGGACAAATGAGCAGTTCTTC. This sequence encodes CASSKGGQGTNEQFF.

This clone was detected once. The chain combines TRBV10-3 with TRBJ1-1; no clear D. Trimming took 2 bases from V and 0 from J, leaving 7 bases between them. Germline CDR1 and CDR2: ENHRY and SYGVKD. The CDR3 length is 14 residues. Written as DNA, the CDR3 is TGTGCCATCAGTGAGACTTTCCTGAACACTGAAGCTTTCTTT. Residues: CAISETFLNTEAFF.

This rearrangement joins TRBV10-2 to TRBJ2-2; no clear D gene. The CDR3 totals 12 residues. V dropped 10 bases and J dropped 7 bases, with 13 bases sitting between them. Germline CDR1 WSHSY, CDR2 SAAADI. The CDR3 spells CATAADLGELFF. The CDR3 coding sequence is TGCGCCACCGCTGCGGACCTCGGGGAGCTGTTTTTT.

The rearrangement joins TRBV30 to TRBJ2-5; a weak D match, TRBD1 (5 bases). The CDR3 length is 15 residues. V was clipped by 0 bases and J by 2 bases, with 13 bases between them. CDR1 is GTSNPN and CDR2 is SVGIG in the germline V gene (reference sequence). CDR3 loop: CAWSVKGLRQETQYF. The CDR3 bases are TGTGCCTGGAGTGTAAAGGGGCTCAGACAAGAGACCCAGTACTTC.

V is TRBV18 and J is TRBJ2-7; D gene unclear. Trimming took off 6 bases at V and 3 bases at J, with 15 bases between the two ends. The CDR3 has 14 amino acids. From germline, CDR1 is KGHSH and CDR2 LQKENI. The CDR3 nucleotides read TGTGCCAGCTCCCCAACGGACGGTGGCTACGAGCAGTACTTC. Its protein product is CASSPTDGGYEQYF.

V and J are TRBV5-1 and TRBJ1-5; D gene ambiguous. Trimming cost V 0 bases and J 7 bases, with 8 bases left between them. Germline lookup yields CDR1 SGHRS and CDR2 YFSETQ. CDR3 length: 13 amino acids. The CDR3 DNA sequence: TGCGCCAGCAGCTTGGCTGTGAACCAGCCCCAGCATTTT. Encoded protein: CASSLAVNQPQHF. The whole variable domain, filled in from reference TRBV5-1 and TRBJ1-5, reads KAGVTQTPRYLIKTRGQQVTLSCSPISGHRSVSWYQQTPGQGLQFLFEYFSETQRNKGNFPGRFSGRQFSNSRSEMNVSTLELGDSALYLCASSLAVNQPQHFGDGTRLSIL.

This clone was observed a handful of times. The rearrangement uses TRBV7-2 and TRBJ1-2, with D hard to call. The CDR3 totals 13 residues. V lost 1 base and J 3 bases, leaving 6 bases between the germline ends. CDR1 and CDR2 (germline): SGHTA, FQGNSA. The CDR3 DNA is TGTGCCAGCAGCTTAGGAGGGTACTATGGCTACACCTTC. This codes for CASSLGGYYGYTF.

V gene TRBV28 combines with J gene TRBJ2-5; TRBD2 aligns across 12 bases. The CDR3 is made up of 15 amino acids. J lost 2 bases, V lost 5 bases, and 3 bases had no gene match. From germline, CDR1 is MDHEN and CDR2 SYDVKM. The chain's CDR3 is CASSLAGGGQETQYF. The CDR3, as DNA: TGTGCCAGCAGTCTAGCGGGAGGGGGTCAAGAGACCCAGTACTTC.

The chain combines TRBV2 with TRBJ1-2; D call uncertain. The CDR3 has 14 amino acids. Germline lookup yields CDR1 SNHLY and CDR2 FYNNEI. Between the trimmed V and J ends, which lost 2 bases and 3 bases, there was a span of 10 bases. The CDR3 sequence: CASSELGSYYGYTF. CDR3 nucleotide sequence: TGTGCCAGCAGTGAACTCGGCAGTTACTATGGCTACACCTTC.

This chain uses TRBV29-1 with TRBJ2-1, with D possibly being TRBD2 (7 bases). Germline V lookup: CDR1 SQVTM, CDR2 ANQGSEA. The CDR3 covers 14 residues. Trimming left V 6 bases short and J 9 bases short, with 21 bases between. CDR3: CSVAHLQGGGEQFF. CDR3 sequence (DNA): TGCAGCGTCGCACACTTACAGGGCGGGGGTGAGCAGTTCTTC.

The chain combines TRBV3-1 (or the pseudogene TRBV3-2) with TRBJ2-5, with D tentatively TRBD1 (5 bases). V shed 2 bases and J shed 1 base, with 14 bases lying between them. Germline V gene lookup returns CDR1 LGHDT and CDR2 YNNKEL (reference sequence). This CDR3 has 16 amino acids. The CDR3 bases are TGTGCCAGCAGCCAAAAAAGGGTGGGGCTCCAAGAGACCCAGTACTTC. Protein: CASSQKRVGLQETQYF.

The chain carries TRBV6-4 and TRBJ2-3; 9 bases map to TRBD2. CDR3 length equals 17 residues. Trimming took 3 bases from V and 0 from J; bases not matched to a gene: 7. Germline values: CDR1 MRHNA, CDR2 SNTAGT. The CDR3 sequence is CASSEGTSSSSTDTQYF. The CDR3 bases are TGTGCCAGCAGTGAGGGGACTAGCAGTTCTAGCACAGATACGCAGTATTTT.

This chain uses TRBV7-9 with TRBJ2-1; D remains ambiguous. CDR3 length: 14 residues. Germline V gives CDR1 SEHNR, CDR2 FQNEAQ (reference sequence). V lost 1 base and J lost 9, with 13 bases in between. The chain's CDR3 is CASSLDQDWGEQFF. In nucleotides, the CDR3 is TGTGCCAGCAGCTTAGATCAGGATTGGGGTGAGCAGTTCTTC.

This chain links TRBV7-9 with TRBJ2-1, with TRBD1 identical over 8 bases. Trimming cost V 0 bases and J 8 bases; bases outside gene matches: 0. CDR3 length: 13 amino acids. The germline V gene has CDR1 SEHNR and CDR2 FQNEAQ (reference sequence). DNA of the CDR3: TGTGCCAGCAGCTTAGCCAGGGGGCATGAGCAGTTCTTC. Amino acids: CASSLARGHEQFF.

The gene calls are TRBV13 and TRBJ1-2; 11 nucleotides align to TRBD1. Germline V gene data show CDR1 as PRHDT and CDR2 as FYEKMQ (reference sequence). The CDR3 extends over 15 amino acids. Trimming took 0 bases from V and 4 from J; bases not matched to a gene: 1. CDR3 sequence reads: CASSLGDRGLYGYTF. The DNA of the CDR3 is TGTGCCAGCAGCTTAGGGGACAGGGGGCTCTATGGCTACACCTTC.

The CDR3 region has the DNA TGTGCCAGCAAGCCTCCTTCCTATGGCTACACCTTC. Protein product: CASKPPSYGYTF. The chain uses TRBV9 and TRBJ1-2; D is ambiguous. Between the trimmed V and J ends, which lost 6 bases and 4 bases, there was a span of 10 bases. Germline V gene lookup returns CDR1 SGDLS and CDR2 YYNGEE. This CDR3 is built from 12 residues.